One TCR beta chain is described in this entry. The antigen is undetermined. The data are from a study of CD8 T cells in Susac syndrome. Overall study findings and caveats: The study's TCR sequencing and HLA analysis covered a relatively small number of individuals, and the study acknowledged this.

Reverse transcription used roughly 0.45 to 1 ug RNA and random hexamers. Amplification of TCR beta CDR3 was carried out by immunoSEQ multiplex PCR, which covered 54 Vbeta and 13 Jbeta segments. TCRdb re-derived calls from the immunoSEQ multiplex PCR reads in MiXCR, one entry per CDR3 protein. Of 140,000 to 150,000 distinct CDR3 sequences in the sample, around 94% were seen once. The sequenced target, TCR beta, came from blood CD8+ and CD4+ T cells. This TCR was sampled from a human donor in good health. Source material: CD4+ T cells from PBMCs.

The DNA of the CDR3 is TGTGCCAGCAGCTTCGGGACTAGCGGGAGGGTAACAGATACGCAGTATTTT. It translates to CASSFGTSGRVTDTQYF. The chain employs TRBV5-4 and TRBJ2-3, with 16 bases identical to TRBD2. Germline CDR1 SGHNT, CDR2 YYREEE (reference sequence). This CDR3 region has 17 residues. The ends lost 2 bases at V and 3 bases at J; junction bases unmatched: 3. The whole variable domain, remainder taken from reference TRBV5-4 and TRBJ2-3, is ETGVTQSPTHLIKTRGQQVTLRCSSQSGHNTVSWYQQALGQGPQFIFQYYREEENGRGNFPPRFSGLQFPNYSSELNVNALELDDSALYLCASSFGTSGRVTDTQYFGPGTRLTVL.